This T cell receptor (beta chain) was profiled in a study of T cell responses to AZD1222 COVID-19 vaccine. Germline CDR1 reads KGHDR; CDR2 reads SFDVKD. The CDR3 is 13 amino acids. V shed 3 bases and J shed 2 bases, with 7 bases lying between them. Sequencing was performed with immunoSEQ multiplex PCR; in TCRdb, only in-frame clones are kept and a portion is missing. The top ten clones hold approximately 3.6% of a sample with tens of thousands of clones, 80% to 90% of them seen once. Material: peripheral blood, obtained 28 days after the second AZD1222 dose. The gene calls are TRBV24-1 and TRBJ2-7; possible D gene TRBD1, 6 bases. The TCR was taken from an adult who received the AZD1222 COVID-19 vaccine. The CDR3 nucleotides are TGTGCCACCAGTGATGGGGGCACCTACGAGCAGTACTTC. Its translation: CATSDGGTYEQYF.